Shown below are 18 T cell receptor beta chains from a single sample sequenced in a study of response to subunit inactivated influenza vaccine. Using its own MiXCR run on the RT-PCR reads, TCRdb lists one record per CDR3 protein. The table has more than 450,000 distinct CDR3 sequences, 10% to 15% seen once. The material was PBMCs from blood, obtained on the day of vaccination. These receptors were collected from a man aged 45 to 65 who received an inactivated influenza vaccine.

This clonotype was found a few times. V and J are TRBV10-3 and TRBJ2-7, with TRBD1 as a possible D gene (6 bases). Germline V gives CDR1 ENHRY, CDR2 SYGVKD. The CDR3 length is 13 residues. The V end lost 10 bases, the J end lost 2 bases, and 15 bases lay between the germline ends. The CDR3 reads CATFHQGTYEQYF. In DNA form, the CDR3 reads TGTGCCACCTTTCACCAGGGGACCTACGAGCAGTACTTC.

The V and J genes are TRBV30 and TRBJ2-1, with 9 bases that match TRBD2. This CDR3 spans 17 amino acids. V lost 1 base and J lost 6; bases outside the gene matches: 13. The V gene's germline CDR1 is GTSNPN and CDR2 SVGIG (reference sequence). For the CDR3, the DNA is TGTGCCTGGAGTGGGGCCTCGGGGACTAGCCCCCTCAATGAGCAGTTCTTC. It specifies CAWSGASGTSPLNEQFF. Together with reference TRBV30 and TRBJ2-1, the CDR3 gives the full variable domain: SQTIHQWPATLVQPVGSPLSLECTVEGTSNPNLYWYRQAAGRGLQLLFYSVGIGQISSEVPQNLSASRPQDRQFILSSKKLLLSDSGFYLCAWSGASGTSPLNEQFFGPGTRLTVL.

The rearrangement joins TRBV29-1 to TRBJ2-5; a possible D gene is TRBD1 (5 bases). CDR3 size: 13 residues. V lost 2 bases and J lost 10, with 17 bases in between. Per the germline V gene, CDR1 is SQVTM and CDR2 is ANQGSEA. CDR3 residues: CSVEPQGPRLQYF. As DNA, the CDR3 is TGCAGCGTTGAACCCCAGGGCCCAAGGCTCCAGTACTTC.

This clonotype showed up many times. The CDR3 region has the DNA TGTGCCAGCAGTCGACAGGGATGGGTAAACATTCAGTACTTC. Amino acids: CASSRQGWVNIQYF. The rearrangement joins TRBV12-3 or TRBV12-4 to TRBJ2-4; TRBD1 matches 7 bases. The ends lost 5 bases at V and 6 bases at J; junction bases unmatched: 7. The CDR3 has 14 amino acids.

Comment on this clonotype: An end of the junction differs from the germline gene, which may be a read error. DNA of the CDR3: TGCGCCAGCAGCTCGGGGACAGGGAACACCGTGGAGCTGTTTTTT. Translation: CASSSGTGNTVELFF. The gene calls are TRBV5-1 and TRBJ2-2; 9 bases align to TRBD1. The germline V gene has CDR1 SGHRS and CDR2 YFSETQ. This CDR3 comprises 15 residues. Variable domain in full (rest from reference TRBV5-1 and TRBJ2-2): KAGVTQTPRYLIKTRGQQVTLSCSPISGHRSVSWYQQTPGQGLQFLFEYFSETQRNKGNFPGRFSGRQFSNSRSEMNVSTLELGDSALYLCASSSGTGNTVELFFGEGSRLTVL.

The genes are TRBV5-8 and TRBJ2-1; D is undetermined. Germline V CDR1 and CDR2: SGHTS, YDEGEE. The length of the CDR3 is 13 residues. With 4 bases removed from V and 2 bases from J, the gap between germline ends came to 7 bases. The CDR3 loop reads CASSPSPYNEQFF. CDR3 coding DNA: TGTGCCAGCAGCCCCTCCCCCTACAATGAGCAGTTCTTC.

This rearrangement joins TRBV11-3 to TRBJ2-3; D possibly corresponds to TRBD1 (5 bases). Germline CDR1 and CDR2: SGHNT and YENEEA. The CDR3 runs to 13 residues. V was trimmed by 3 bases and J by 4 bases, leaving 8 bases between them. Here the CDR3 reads CASSFGQADTQYF. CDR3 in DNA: TGTGCCAGCAGCTTCGGACAAGCAGATACGCAGTATTTT.

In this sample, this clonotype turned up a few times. CDR3 nucleotides: TGTGCCAGCAGAAAAACGGGGGGGGTTTCCTACAATGAGCAGTTCTTC. Encoded protein: CASRKTGGVSYNEQFF. The chain employs TRBV2 and TRBJ2-1; 8 positions agree with TRBD2. The CDR3 runs to 16 residues. CDR1 and CDR2 (germline): SNHLY, FYNNEI. With 6 bases clipped from V and 1 base from J, the junction kept 8 bases outside the gene matches.

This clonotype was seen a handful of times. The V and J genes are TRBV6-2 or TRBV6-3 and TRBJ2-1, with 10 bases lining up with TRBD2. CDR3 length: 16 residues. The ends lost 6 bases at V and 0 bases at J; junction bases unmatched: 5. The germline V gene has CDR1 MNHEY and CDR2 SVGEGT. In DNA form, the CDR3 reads TGTGCCAGCAGCCCGCTAGCGGGAGCCTCCTACAATGAGCAGTTCTTC. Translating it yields CASSPLAGASYNEQFF.

Here the CDR3 reads CASSSVRTPNTEAFF. DNA for the CDR3: TGTGCCAGCAGCTCCGTAAGGACTCCGAACACTGAAGCTTTCTTT. J is TRBJ1-1 and V is TRBV11-2; no clear D. Germline V gene lookup returns CDR1 SGHAT and CDR2 FQNNGV. V shed 4 bases and J shed 1 base, with 13 bases lying between them. The CDR3 has 15 amino acids. The complete variable domain, with remaining parts taken from reference TRBV11-2 and TRBJ1-1, reads EAGVAQSPRYKIIEKRQSVAFWCNPISGHATLYWYQQILGQGPKLLIQFQNNGVVDDSQLPKDRFSAERLKGVDSTLKIQPAKLEDSAVYLCASSSVRTPNTEAFFGQGTRLTVV.

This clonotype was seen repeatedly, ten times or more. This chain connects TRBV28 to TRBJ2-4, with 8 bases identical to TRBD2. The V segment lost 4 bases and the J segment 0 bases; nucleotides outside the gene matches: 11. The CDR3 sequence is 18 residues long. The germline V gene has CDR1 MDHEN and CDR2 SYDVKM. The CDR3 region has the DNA TGTGCCAGCAGTTATCTAGCGGGTCCAGCCCTAGCCAAAAACATTCAGTACTTC. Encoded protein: CASSYLAGPALAKNIQYF.

This CDR3 reads CASSLSGRFKNTGELFF. DNA of the CDR3: TGCGCCAGCAGCTTGTCCGGCAGATTCAAGAACACCGGGGAGCTGTTTTTT. The chain has TRBV5-1 and TRBJ2-2; D is unclear. CDR1 and CDR2 from the germline V gene are SGHRS and YFSETQ. The V end lost 1 base, the J end lost 1 base, and 14 bases lay between the germline ends. The CDR3 is made up of 17 amino acids.

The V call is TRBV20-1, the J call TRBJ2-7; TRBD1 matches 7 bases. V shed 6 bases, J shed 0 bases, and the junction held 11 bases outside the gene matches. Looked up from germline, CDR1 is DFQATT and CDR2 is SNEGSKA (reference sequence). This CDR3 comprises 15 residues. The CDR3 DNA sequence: TGCAGTGCGACAATACAGGGGCCTAGCTCCTACGAGCAGTACTTC. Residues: CSATIQGPSSYEQYF.

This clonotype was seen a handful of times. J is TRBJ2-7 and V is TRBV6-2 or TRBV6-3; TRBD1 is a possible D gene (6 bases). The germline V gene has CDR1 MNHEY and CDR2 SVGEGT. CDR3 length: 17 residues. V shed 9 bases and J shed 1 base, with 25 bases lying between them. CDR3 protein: CARRNIQGLTSSYEQYF. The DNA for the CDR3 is TGTGCCAGAAGGAATATACAGGGTTTGACATCTTCCTACGAGCAGTACTTC.

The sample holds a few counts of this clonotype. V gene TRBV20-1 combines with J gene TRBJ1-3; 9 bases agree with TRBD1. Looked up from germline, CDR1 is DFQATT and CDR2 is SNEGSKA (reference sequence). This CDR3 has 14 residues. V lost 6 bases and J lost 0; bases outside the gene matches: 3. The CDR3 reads CSAGTGTSGNTIYF. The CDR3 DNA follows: TGCAGTGCCGGGACAGGGACCTCTGGAAACACCATATATTTT.

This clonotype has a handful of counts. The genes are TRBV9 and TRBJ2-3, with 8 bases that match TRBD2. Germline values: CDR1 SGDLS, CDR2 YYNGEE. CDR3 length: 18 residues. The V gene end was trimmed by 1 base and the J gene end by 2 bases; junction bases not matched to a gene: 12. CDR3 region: CASSVPSQWREDTDTQYF. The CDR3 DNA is TGTGCCAGCAGCGTACCCTCCCAATGGCGGGAGGACACAGATACGCAGTATTTT.

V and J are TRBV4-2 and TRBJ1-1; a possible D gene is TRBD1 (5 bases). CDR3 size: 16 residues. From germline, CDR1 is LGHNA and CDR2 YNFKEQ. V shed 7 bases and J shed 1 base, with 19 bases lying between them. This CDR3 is CASTPGPTRANTEAFF. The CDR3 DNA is TGTGCCAGCACACCAGGCCCCACCAGGGCGAACACTGAAGCTTTCTTT.

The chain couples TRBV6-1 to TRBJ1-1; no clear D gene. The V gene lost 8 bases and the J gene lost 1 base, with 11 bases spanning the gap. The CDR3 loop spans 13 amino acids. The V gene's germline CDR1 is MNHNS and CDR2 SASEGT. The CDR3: CASETEPNTEAFF. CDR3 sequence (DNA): TGTGCCAGCGAAACGGAACCGAACACTGAAGCTTTCTTT.